The source of this T cell receptor (beta chain) is a study of OX40 agonist ivuxolimab in advanced cancers. At the level of the whole study: Ivuxolimab was an agonistic, fully human IgG2 monoclonal antibody directed against OX40 (CD134), a costimulatory receptor. Intravenous ivuxolimab was administered to patients every 2 weeks at six dose levels: 0.01, 0.1, 0.3, 1.5, 3 and 10 mg/kg. Of the roughly 51 patients in dose escalation, around 20 had hepatocellular carcinoma, about 15 had melanoma, 9 had renal cell carcinoma and 9 had head and neck cancer. In the dose-escalation cohort, about four fifths of patients were male, and the mean age was approximately 60 years with a range of 23 to 79. Patients were allowed to have had prior anti-PD-1, anti-PD-L1 or anti-CTLA-4 therapy, and around 40% of the dose-escalation patients had previously received checkpoint inhibitors. Partial responses were achieved by three dose-escalation patients, of whom one had hepatocellular carcinoma and two had cutaneous melanoma. Peripheral TCRbeta sequencing aimed to test whether ivuxolimab altered TCR sequence diversity and caused clonal T-cell expansion. The paper reports the monotherapy dose-escalation portion (N of about 51 patients) of the phase I ivuxolimab trial. Beyond this particular receptor, the publication reports: Low levels of normalized T-cell clonal expansion were also shown by some nonresponding patients. After ivuxolimab, expanded clones were on average more numerous among CD8+ T cells than among CD4+ T cells. The antigen specificity of the clonally expanded peripheral T cells was not determined. In the 0.1-3.0 mg/kg groups, partial responders had among the lowest normalized peripheral clonal expansion, particularly in CD8+ T cells. At doses of 0.1 to 3.0 mg/kg, clonal expansion of both CD4+ and CD8+ T cells in blood was seen between baseline and week 6.

About this clone itself: No cognate antigen has been identified for it. Base-call qualities are not available, and no considerably larger clone is one nucleotide away.

The trial excluded patients who had a history of autoimmune disease or who were on systemic immunosuppression. In every dose cohort, peripheral blood was drawn for TCR sequencing at baseline, cycle 4 day 1, and cycle 7 day 1. Samples came from an open-label, multicenter, first-in-human phase I dose-escalation trial of ivuxolimab. The trial enrolled adults with locally advanced or metastatic head and neck squamous cell, hepatocellular, melanoma or renal cell carcinoma. Before TCR sequencing, CD4+ T cells and CD8+ T cells were sorted from peripheral blood as separate populations. Trimming removed 4 bases from V and 1 base from J, leaving 11 bases between the germline ends. From its cysteine to its phenylalanine, the CDR3 spans 15 amino acids. Only the CDR3 portion is preserved as DNA: 45 bases, with reading frame beginning at the first base. Reading the germline V gene gives CDR1 SNHLY and CDR2 FYNNEI.

To sequence the TCRbeta CDR3 region, genomic DNA was isolated from the sorted cells. The immunoSEQ Assay was used to sequence the TCRbeta CDR3 regions. Not all clones reach the TCRdb copy of this immuneACCESS table, which keeps in-frame sequences only. Checked studies attribute under half of the gap to unresolved V genes and leave the rest unexplained. The table for this sample lists tens of thousands of clones; about nine tenths of them were counted only once. The top ten clones comprise approximately 6.9% of the sample. This specimen consisted of CD4+ or CD8+ T cells sorted from blood, obtained in a trial of the OX40 agonist ivuxolimab. The sequence was collected from an adult with an advanced solid tumor such as melanoma, head and neck, liver or kidney cancer. This receptor chain uses TRBV2 and TRBJ1-5; the best D guess is TRBD1, with 5 bases matching. Here is the DNA: TGTGCCAGCAGTGCCGTGACAGCGAGCAATCAGCCCCAGCATTTT. It translates as CASSAVTASNQPQHF.